Listed below are T cell receptor beta chains from one sample, sequenced in a study of shared clonotypes between healthy human individuals. Some clones are missing from TCRdb's copy, which holds only in-frame ones; the method was immunoSEQ multiplex PCR. This table holds approximately 1,000,000 clones, roughly 80% found once. Material for sequencing was memory CD4+ T cells from PBMCs. These receptors originate from a man aged 18 to 29 in good health. Some clones in this sample may be carry-over from other donors' samples. CDR3s include the opening cysteine and the closing phenylalanine or tryptophan. D genes are given only for firm matches. Clone size, where shown, is once, few, many, or a class for clones that have expanded.

clone_size d_call j_call v_call cdr3_aa cdr3_nt
. . TRBJ1-1 TRBV18 CASSYTGNTEAFF TGTGCCAGCTCGTATACGGGGAACACTGAAGCTTTCTTT
. . TRBJ1-1 TRBV28 CASSSRGTEAFF TGTGCCAGCAGTTCCAGGGGAACTGAAGCTTTCTTT
. . TRBJ2-5 TRBV6-1 CASDPRSLLETQYF TGTGCCAGCGACCCGAGGAGTTTATTAGAGACCCAGTACTTC
. . TRBJ2-5 TRBV15 CATSRDLGETQYF TGTGCCACCAGCAGAGATCTCGGAGAGACCCAGTACTTC
. TRBD2 TRBJ2-7 TRBV7-2 CASSPRLAGGYEQYF TGTGCCAGCAGCCCTCGACTAGCGGGAGGCTACGAGCAGTACTTC
. . TRBJ2-7 TRBV5-1 CASSFIGGGTEDEQYF TGCGCCAGCAGCTTCATAGGCGGGGGGACAGAAGACGAGCAGTACTTC
. TRBD2 TRBJ2-3 TRBV10-1 CASSATSGLAQRADTQYF TGCGCCAGCAGTGCGACTTCGGGACTAGCGCAAAGGGCAGATACGCAGTATTTT
. . TRBJ2-7 TRBV6-5 CASSYGGALSYEQYF TGTGCCAGCAGTTACGGGGGGGCCCTGTCCTACGAGCAGTACTTC
. . TRBJ2-7 TRBV5-1 CASSLATGPYEQYF TGCGCCAGCAGCTTGGCGACAGGACCCTACGAGCAGTACTTC
. TRBD2 TRBJ2-2 TRBV6-1 CASSESPSGWGTGELFF TGTGCCAGCAGTGAAAGCCCTAGCGGCTGGGGCACCGGGGAGCTGTTTTTT
. . TRBJ2-7 TRBV5-1 CASSPSWISYEQYF TGCGCCAGCAGCCCGAGTTGGATCTCCTACGAGCAGTACTTC
few TRBD1 TRBJ1-1 TRBV6-1 CASSTQGVLGTEAFF TGTGCCAGCAGTACCCAGGGGGTTCTTGGGACTGAAGCTTTCTTT
. TRBD2 TRBJ2-1 TRBV28 CASSSTDPGLAGYNEQFF TGTGCCAGCAGCTCGACGGACCCGGGACTAGCGGGGTACAATGAGCAGTTCTTC
. . TRBJ2-2 TRBV27 CASSFGDSLGNTGELFF TGTGCCAGCAGCTTCGGGGACTCCTTGGGGAACACCGGGGAGCTGTTTTTT
. . TRBJ2-3 TRBV7-9 CASSTVGSTDTQYF TGTGCCAGCAGCACAGTCGGGAGCACAGATACGCAGTATTTT
. TRBD2 TRBJ2-1 TRBV5-1 CASSLGGRSYNEQFF TGCGCCAGCAGCTTGGGCGGGAGATCGTACAATGAGCAGTTCTTC
. . TRBJ1-2 TRBV18 CASSPDRAYGYTF TGTGCCAGCTCACCCGACCGAGCCTATGGCTACACCTTC
. . TRBJ1-2 TRBV12-5 CASGFGSVYGYTF TGTGCTAGTGGTTTTGGGTCGGTCTATGGCTACACCTTC
once . TRBJ2-7 TRBV7-9 CASTQLGAEAYEQYF TGTGCCAGCACCCAGCTAGGAGCGGAAGCCTACGAGCAGTACTTC
. . TRBJ2-6 TRBV27 CASSPQGPISGANVLTF TGTGCCAGCTCTCCCCAGGGCCCCATCTCTGGGGCCAACGTCCTGACTTTC
once . TRBJ1-4 TRBV4-2 CASSQVAVGDEKLFF TGTGCCAGCAGCCAAGTTGCGGTAGGAGATGAAAAACTGTTTTTT
. . TRBJ2-2 TRBV5-8 CASSPSGGFGELFF TGTGCCAGCAGCCCGTCCGGGGGCTTCGGGGAGCTGTTTTTT
few . TRBJ2-7 TRBV19 CASSMIQGAYEQYF TGTGCCAGTAGTATGATCCAGGGAGCCTACGAGCAGTACTTC
. . TRBJ2-3 TRBV10-3 CAISTGSKGADTQYF TGTGCCATCAGTACCGGGTCTAAAGGCGCAGATACGCAGTATTTT
. . TRBJ1-3 TRBV10-1 CARNTIYF TGCGCCAGAAACACCATATATTTT
. . TRBJ2-7 TRBV11-2 CASSLVAQGSGEQYF TGTGCCAGCAGCTTAGTTGCCCAGGGGAGTGGCGAGCAGTACTTC
. TRBD2 TRBJ2-7 TRBV11-2 CASSWRRLAGVLYYEQYF TGTGCCAGCAGCTGGAGGCGGCTAGCGGGAGTACTGTACTACGAGCAGTACTTC
. . TRBJ1-4 TRBV29-1 CSVVGGGYNEKLFF TGCAGCGTTGTCGGCGGGGGTTATAATGAAAAACTGTTTTTT
. . TRBJ1-1 TRBV7-6 CASSPYTGTAEAFF TGTGCCAGCAGCCCATATACCGGGACCGCGGAAGCTTTCTTT
. TRBD2 TRBJ2-2 TRBV12-5 CASGFRLAEYTGELFF TGTGCTAGTGGTTTTAGACTAGCGGAGTACACCGGGGAGCTGTTTTTT
once . TRBJ1-2 TRBV30 CAWTQGRGNYGYTF TGTGCCTGGACCCAGGGCAGGGGAAACTATGGCTACACCTTC
few . TRBJ2-5 TRBV2 CASSGPGGGQETQYF TGTGCCAGCAGCGGCCCCGGGGGAGGACAAGAGACCCAGTACTTC
. . TRBJ2-7 TRBV2 CASSDQGLSYEQYF TGTGCCAGCAGTGATCAGGGTCTCTCCTACGAGCAGTACTTC
. . TRBJ1-1 TRBV4-1 CASLGTSGGTEAFF TGCGCCAGCCTTGGGACATCGGGCGGCACTGAAGCTTTCTTT
. . TRBJ2-1 TRBV7-9 CASSLAPTESQFF TGTGCCAGCAGCTTAGCCCCTACGGAGTCGCAGTTCTTC
. TRBD1 TRBJ2-1 TRBV7-3 CASSQQGQGPYNEQFF TGTGCCAGCAGCCAACAAGGACAGGGCCCCTACAATGAGCAGTTCTTC
. . TRBJ1-1 TRBV7-2 CASSLAVTLGTEAFF TGTGCCAGCAGCTTAGCAGTAACACTGGGAACTGAAGCTTTCTTT
. . TRBJ2-7 TRBV18 CASSYTYRDSYEQYF TGTGCCAGCTCATACACTTACAGGGACTCCTACGAGCAGTACTTC
. . TRBJ1-3 TRBV6-5 CASSYSIQPGNTIYF TGTGCCAGCAGTTACTCGATTCAGCCTGGAAACACCATATATTTT
. . TRBJ2-7 TRBV18 CASSPYIWTDPYEQYF TGTGCCAGCTCACCTTATATCTGGACCGATCCCTACGAGCAGTACTTC
. . TRBJ2-1 TRBV29-1 CSVEYERIYNEQFF TGCAGCGTTGAATATGAGCGGATCTACAATGAGCAGTTCTTC
. . TRBJ2-6 TRBV5-1 CASSSRDSGANVLTF TGCGCCAGCAGCTCCAGGGACTCTGGGGCCAACGTCCTGACTTTC
. . TRBJ2-1 TRBV5-1 CASSRDTDNEQFF TGCGCCAGCAGCAGGGACACCGACAATGAGCAGTTCTTC
few . TRBJ1-5 TRBV6-1 CASRPVLWNQPQHF TGTGCCAGCAGGCCGGTCTTGTGGAATCAGCCCCAGCATTTT
few . TRBJ2-2 TRBV6-4 CASSDSGHNTGELFF TGTGCCAGCAGTGACTCGGGACACAACACCGGGGAGCTGTTTTTT
. . TRBJ2-5 TRBV6-4 CARPRDPEKETQYF TGTGCCAGACCCCGGGACCCAGAAAAAGAGACCCAGTACTTC
. . TRBJ2-1 TRBV18 CASSPTPPYNEQFF TGTGCCAGCTCACCAACCCCGCCCTACAATGAGCAGTTCTTC
. TRBD1 TRBJ1-5 TRBV7-2 CASSLAGDSYSNQPQHF TGTGCCAGCAGCTTAGCCGGGGACAGTTATAGCAATCAGCCCCAGCATTTT
. . TRBJ1-1 TRBV28 CASSLGGGWDTEAFF TGTGCCAGCAGTTTAGGGGGAGGGTGGGACACTGAAGCTTTCTTT
. TRBD2 TRBJ2-7 TRBV29-1 CSVNPLGGYEQYF TGCAGCGTGAATCCCCTGGGGGGGTACGAGCAGTACTTC
. TRBD1 TRBJ1-4 TRBV4-2 CASSPWTGAGTNEKLFF TGTGCCAGCAGCCCTTGGACAGGGGCTGGAACTAATGAAAAACTGTTTTTT
. . TRBJ2-3 TRBV9 CASGSLVAPDTQYF TGTGCCAGCGGGAGTCTGGTAGCCCCAGATACGCAGTATTTT
. . TRBJ1-1 TRBV27 CASSSPSGNTEAFF TGTGCCAGCAGTTCCCCCTCGGGCAACACCGAAGCTTTCTTT
. . TRBJ2-1 TRBV5-6 CASSLGYLSYNEQFF TGTGCCAGCAGCTTGGGCTATTTGTCCTACAATGAGCAGTTCTTC